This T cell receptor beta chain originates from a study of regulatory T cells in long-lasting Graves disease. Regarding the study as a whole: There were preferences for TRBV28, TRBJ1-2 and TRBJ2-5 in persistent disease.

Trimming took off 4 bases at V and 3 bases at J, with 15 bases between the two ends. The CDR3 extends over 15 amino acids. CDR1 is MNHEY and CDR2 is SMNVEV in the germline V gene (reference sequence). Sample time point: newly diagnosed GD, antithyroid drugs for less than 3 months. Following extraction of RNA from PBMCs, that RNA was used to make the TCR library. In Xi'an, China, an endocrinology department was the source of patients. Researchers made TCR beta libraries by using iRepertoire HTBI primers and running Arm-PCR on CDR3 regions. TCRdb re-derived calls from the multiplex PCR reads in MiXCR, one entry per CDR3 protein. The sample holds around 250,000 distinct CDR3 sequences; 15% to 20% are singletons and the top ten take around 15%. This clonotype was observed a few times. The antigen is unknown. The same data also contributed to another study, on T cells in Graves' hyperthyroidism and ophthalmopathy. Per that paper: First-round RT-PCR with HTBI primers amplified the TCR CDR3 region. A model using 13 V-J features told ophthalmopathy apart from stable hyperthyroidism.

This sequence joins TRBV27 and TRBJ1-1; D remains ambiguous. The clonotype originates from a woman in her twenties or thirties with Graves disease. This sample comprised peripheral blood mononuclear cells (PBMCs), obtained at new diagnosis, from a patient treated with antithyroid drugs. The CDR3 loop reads CASSSFPERDTEAFF. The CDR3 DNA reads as TGTGCCAGCAGTTCGTTTCCCGAGCGGGACACTGAAGCTTTCTTT.